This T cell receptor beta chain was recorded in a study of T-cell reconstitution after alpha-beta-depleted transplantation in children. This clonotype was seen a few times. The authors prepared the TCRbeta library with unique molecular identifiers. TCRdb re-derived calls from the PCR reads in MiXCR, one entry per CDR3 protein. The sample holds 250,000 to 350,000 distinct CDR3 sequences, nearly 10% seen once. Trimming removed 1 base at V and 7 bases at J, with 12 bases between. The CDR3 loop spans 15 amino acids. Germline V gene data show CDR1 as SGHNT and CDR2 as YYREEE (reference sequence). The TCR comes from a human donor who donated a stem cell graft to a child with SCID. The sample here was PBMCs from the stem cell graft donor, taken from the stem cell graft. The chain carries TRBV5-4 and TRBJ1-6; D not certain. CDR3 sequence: CASSLMGSLNSPLHF. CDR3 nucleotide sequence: TGTGCCAGCAGCTTGATGGGCAGTCTGAATTCACCCCTCCACTTT.